These 4 T cell receptor beta chains came from one sample sequenced in a study of T cell responses to AZD1222 COVID-19 vaccine (dated by TCRdb to the early 2020s). Libraries were prepared through the immunoSEQ multiplex PCR assay. TCRdb re-hosts the immuneACCESS table, in-frame sequences only. Its copies lack some clones; in the studies checked, an unresolved V gene accounts for under half of them, and the cause for the rest is not known. The sample table shows more than 140,000 clones, and more than 75% are seen once. The ten most abundant clones make up 4.5% to 6.5% of the sample. The sample's time point label, in plain terms: baseline before first vaccination. Sequenced here: peripheral blood, sampled on day 0 of AZD1222 vaccination. The source is an adult in good health.

This chain joins TRBV6-2 or TRBV6-3 and TRBJ1-3; D unresolved. This CDR3 comprises 13 residues. Germline V lookup: CDR1 MNHEY, CDR2 SVGEGT. Trimming removed 5 bases at V and 2 bases at J, with 7 bases between. The CDR3 loop reads CASSIGPGNTIYF. CDR3 sequence (DNA): TGTGCCAGCAGTATCGGACCTGGAAACACCATATATTTT.

This chain uses TRBV14 with TRBJ2-1; a weak D match, TRBD2 (6 bases). Trimming shortened V by 1 base and J by 12 bases, and 13 bases separated the two germline ends. Germline V gene data show CDR1 as SGHDN and CDR2 as FVKESK. There are 13 residues in the CDR3. The CDR3 coding sequence is TGTGCCAGCAGCCAAGTCTTGGAGGGCGGGCAGTTCTTC. Translating it yields CASSQVLEGGQFF.

CDR3 sequence (DNA): TGTGCCAGCAGTTCATCCGGGACAGGGGGTGGCTACACCTTC. Its translation is CASSSSGTGGGYTF. The chain couples TRBV27 to TRBJ1-2, with 11 bases identical to TRBD1. The germline CDR1 and CDR2 sequences are MNHEY and SMNVEV (reference sequence). Germline trimming cut 4 bases from V and 7 bases from J; bases unmatched to any gene: 5. The CDR3 covers 14 residues.

V is TRBV19 and J is TRBJ2-5, with TRBD1 as a possible D gene (5 bases). The CDR3 is 14 amino acids. Trimming stripped 2 bases from V and 5 bases from J, with 12 bases between. Germline V gene lookup returns CDR1 LNHDA and CDR2 SQIVND (reference sequence). The CDR3 is CASSIRQGGETQYF. The CDR3 bases are TGTGCCAGTAGTATACGGCAGGGTGGGGAGACCCAGTACTTC. Full variable domain (missing parts from reference TRBV19 and TRBJ2-5): DGGITQSPKYLFRKEGQNVTLSCEQNLNHDAMYWYRQDPGQGLRLIYYSQIVNDFQKGDIAEGYSVSREKKESFPLTVTSAQKNPTAFYLCASSIRQGGETQYFGPGTRLLVL.